This T cell receptor beta chain emerged from a study of regulatory T cells in long-lasting Graves disease. General study points: When disease was persistent, TRBV28, TRBJ1-2 and TRBJ2-5 were the favored segments.

This clonotype appeared a few times. Its matching antigen is unknown. This is likely a read error, given that the CDR3 carries no conserved phenylalanine or tryptophan at its end. CDR1 SGHRS and CDR2 YFSETQ come from the germline V gene. This CDR3 is 15 amino acids long. Trimming removed 0 bases from V and 8 bases from J, with 12 bases in between. The time point was: newly diagnosed GD, antithyroid drugs for less than 3 months. After RNA was extracted from PBMCs, the TCR library was made from it. The source of the patients was an endocrinology department in Xi'an, China. Relying on iRepertoire HTBI primers and Arm-PCR of CDR3 regions, the team built TCR beta libraries. TCRdb re-analysed the multiplex PCR reads in MiXCR, keeping a single row per CDR3 protein. The data contain about 530,000 distinct CDR3 sequences, roughly 15% of them singletons. Another study also made use of these data, one on T cells in Graves' hyperthyroidism and ophthalmopathy. As that study records: HTBI primers were used for first-round RT-PCR of the TCR CDR3.

V and J are TRBV5-1 and TRBJ1-6; D is undetermined. This receptor was taken from a woman aged 35-65 years with Graves disease. The sequences come from peripheral blood mononuclear cells (PBMCs), collected at new diagnosis, from a patient treated with antithyroid drugs. CDR3 nucleotides: TGCGCCAGCAGCTTGGCCGGAGGCAGAGATTCACCCCTCCACTCT. It specifies CASSLAGGRDSPLHS.